This TCR beta chain was retrieved from a study of T cells in Graves' hyperthyroidism and ophthalmopathy. It was RNA transcripts that yielded the amplified TCR beta CDR3 regions. During a first-round RT-PCR of the TCR CDR3, the HTBI primer set was used. Each CDR3 protein gets one entry after TCRdb re-called the multiplex PCR reads with MiXCR. The sample lists some 300,000 distinct CDR3 sequences; roughly 18% were seen once. The V gene lost 8 bases and the J gene lost 5 bases, with 24 bases spanning the gap. CDR1 is MGHRA, CDR2 YSYEKL, per germline. This CDR3 region has 17 residues. The sample consisted of blood. The origin of this receptor is a middle-aged man with Graves' ophthalmopathy. J is TRBJ2-2 and V is TRBV4-1, with D possibly matching TRBD2 (6 bases). This CDR3 reads CASPLNPGESGTGELFF. The CDR3 nucleotides are TGCGCCAGCCCCCTCAACCCGGGGGAGTCCGGAACCGGGGAGCTGTTTTTT.